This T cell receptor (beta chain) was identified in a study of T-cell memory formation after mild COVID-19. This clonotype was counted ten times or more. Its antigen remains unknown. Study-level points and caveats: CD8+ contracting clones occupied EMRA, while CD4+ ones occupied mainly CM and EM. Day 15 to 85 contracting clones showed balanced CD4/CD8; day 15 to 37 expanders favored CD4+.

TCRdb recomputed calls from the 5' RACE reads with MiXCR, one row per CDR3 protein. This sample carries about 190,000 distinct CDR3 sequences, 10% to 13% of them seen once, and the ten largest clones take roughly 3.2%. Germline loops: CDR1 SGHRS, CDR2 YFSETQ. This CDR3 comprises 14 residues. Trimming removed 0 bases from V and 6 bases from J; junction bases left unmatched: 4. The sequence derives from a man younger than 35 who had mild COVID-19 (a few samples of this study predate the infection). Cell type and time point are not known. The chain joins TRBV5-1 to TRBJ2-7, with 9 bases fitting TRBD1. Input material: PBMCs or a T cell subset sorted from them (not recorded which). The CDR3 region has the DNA TGCGCCAGCAGCTTGGGGGGACAGGGCTCCGAGCAGTACTTC. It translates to CASSLGGQGSEQYF.